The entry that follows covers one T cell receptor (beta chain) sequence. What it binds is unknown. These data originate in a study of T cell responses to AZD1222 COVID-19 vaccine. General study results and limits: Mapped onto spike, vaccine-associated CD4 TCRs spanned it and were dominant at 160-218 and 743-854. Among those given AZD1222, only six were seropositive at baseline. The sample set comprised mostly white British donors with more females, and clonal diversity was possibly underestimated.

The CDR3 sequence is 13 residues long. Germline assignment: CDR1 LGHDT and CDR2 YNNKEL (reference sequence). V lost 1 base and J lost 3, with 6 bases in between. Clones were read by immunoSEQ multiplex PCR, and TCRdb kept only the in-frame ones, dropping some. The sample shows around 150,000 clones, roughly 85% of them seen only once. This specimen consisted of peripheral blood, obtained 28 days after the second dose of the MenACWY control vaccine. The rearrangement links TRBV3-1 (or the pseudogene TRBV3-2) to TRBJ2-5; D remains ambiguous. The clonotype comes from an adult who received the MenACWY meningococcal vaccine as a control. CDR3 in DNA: TGTGCCAGCAGCCAAGGGGCGAAAGAGACCCAGTACTTC. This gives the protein CASSQGAKETQYF.